This TCR beta chain was sequenced during a study of CD8 T cells in ankylosing spondylitis. Preparation of TCR beta libraries was done by quantitative 5'-RACE with molecular barcodes. TCRdb reanalysed the 5' RACE reads using MiXCR and keeps one entry per CDR3 protein. Here the sample spans more than 500,000 distinct CDR3 sequences, about 5.7% being singletons. Study-wide points: Typical of ankylosing spondylitis blood, it appeared, was a TCR beta motif of seven to nine highly homologous variants. Disease-linked clones bore a CD8+ phenotype, appearing relatively rarely in peripheral blood. Certain motif variants had earlier been reported in reactive arthritis synovial fluid and blood. It was reported that disease-linked clones were significantly enriched in matched ankylosing spondylitis synovial fluid.

This clonotype turned up a few times. Its antigen remains unidentified. The sequence derives from a male donor with ankylosing spondylitis. Sequencing input: blood, either unsorted or a sorted T cell fraction (not recorded which).

CDR3 in amino acids: CASSLDSEDIQYF. DNA of the CDR3: TGTGCCAGCAGCCTCGACAGTGAGGACATTCAGTACTTC. The V gene is TRBV3-1, the J gene TRBJ2-4, with TRBD1 as a possible D gene (5 bases). This CDR3 has 13 amino acids. The V end was cut by 4 bases, the J end by 8 bases, with 12 bases between. Germline V lookup: CDR1 LGHDT, CDR2 YNNKEL (reference sequence).